One and the same sample provided the 3 T cell receptor beta chains below, sequenced in a study of neurological immune-mediated disorders. TCRdb itself ran the 5' RACE reads through MiXCR, one entry per CDR3 protein. Of roughly 76,000 distinct CDR3 sequences detected, 2.5% to 4% appear once; the ten largest clones hold about 5%. Input material: PBMCs. These TCRs come from a woman aged 50 to 60 with multiple sclerosis.

This clonotype was recorded at least ten times. This chain links TRBV20-1 with TRBJ2-1; 11 bases are shared with TRBD2. From germline, CDR1 is DFQATT and CDR2 SNEGSKA (reference sequence). CDR3 length: 13 residues. The V segment lost 5 bases and the J segment 10 bases; nucleotides outside the gene matches: 7. The CDR3 spells CSASPSSGGEQFF. CDR3 bases: TGCAGTGCTTCACCTTCTAGCGGGGGGGAGCAGTTCTTC.

Many counts were recorded for this clonotype. This rearrangement joins TRBV12-3 or TRBV12-4 to TRBJ2-1; 10 positions match TRBD2. Unmatched junction bases numbered 7, after V lost 2 bases and J lost 9 bases. The CDR3 extends over 15 amino acids. The CDR3 is CASSLPAGGPSEQFF. CDR3 nucleotides: TGTGCCAGCAGTTTACCAGCGGGGGGGCCTAGTGAGCAGTTCTTC.

This clonotype turned up a few times. An end of the junction does not agree with germline; a read error may underlie this. V is TRBV5-8 and J is TRBJ2-5, with D unresolved. From germline, CDR1 is SGHTS and CDR2 YDEGEE. The CDR3 is 12 residues long. CDR3 nucleotide sequence: TGTGACAGCAGAATGGGTGGAGAGACCCAGTACTTC. This codes for CDSRMGGETQYF.